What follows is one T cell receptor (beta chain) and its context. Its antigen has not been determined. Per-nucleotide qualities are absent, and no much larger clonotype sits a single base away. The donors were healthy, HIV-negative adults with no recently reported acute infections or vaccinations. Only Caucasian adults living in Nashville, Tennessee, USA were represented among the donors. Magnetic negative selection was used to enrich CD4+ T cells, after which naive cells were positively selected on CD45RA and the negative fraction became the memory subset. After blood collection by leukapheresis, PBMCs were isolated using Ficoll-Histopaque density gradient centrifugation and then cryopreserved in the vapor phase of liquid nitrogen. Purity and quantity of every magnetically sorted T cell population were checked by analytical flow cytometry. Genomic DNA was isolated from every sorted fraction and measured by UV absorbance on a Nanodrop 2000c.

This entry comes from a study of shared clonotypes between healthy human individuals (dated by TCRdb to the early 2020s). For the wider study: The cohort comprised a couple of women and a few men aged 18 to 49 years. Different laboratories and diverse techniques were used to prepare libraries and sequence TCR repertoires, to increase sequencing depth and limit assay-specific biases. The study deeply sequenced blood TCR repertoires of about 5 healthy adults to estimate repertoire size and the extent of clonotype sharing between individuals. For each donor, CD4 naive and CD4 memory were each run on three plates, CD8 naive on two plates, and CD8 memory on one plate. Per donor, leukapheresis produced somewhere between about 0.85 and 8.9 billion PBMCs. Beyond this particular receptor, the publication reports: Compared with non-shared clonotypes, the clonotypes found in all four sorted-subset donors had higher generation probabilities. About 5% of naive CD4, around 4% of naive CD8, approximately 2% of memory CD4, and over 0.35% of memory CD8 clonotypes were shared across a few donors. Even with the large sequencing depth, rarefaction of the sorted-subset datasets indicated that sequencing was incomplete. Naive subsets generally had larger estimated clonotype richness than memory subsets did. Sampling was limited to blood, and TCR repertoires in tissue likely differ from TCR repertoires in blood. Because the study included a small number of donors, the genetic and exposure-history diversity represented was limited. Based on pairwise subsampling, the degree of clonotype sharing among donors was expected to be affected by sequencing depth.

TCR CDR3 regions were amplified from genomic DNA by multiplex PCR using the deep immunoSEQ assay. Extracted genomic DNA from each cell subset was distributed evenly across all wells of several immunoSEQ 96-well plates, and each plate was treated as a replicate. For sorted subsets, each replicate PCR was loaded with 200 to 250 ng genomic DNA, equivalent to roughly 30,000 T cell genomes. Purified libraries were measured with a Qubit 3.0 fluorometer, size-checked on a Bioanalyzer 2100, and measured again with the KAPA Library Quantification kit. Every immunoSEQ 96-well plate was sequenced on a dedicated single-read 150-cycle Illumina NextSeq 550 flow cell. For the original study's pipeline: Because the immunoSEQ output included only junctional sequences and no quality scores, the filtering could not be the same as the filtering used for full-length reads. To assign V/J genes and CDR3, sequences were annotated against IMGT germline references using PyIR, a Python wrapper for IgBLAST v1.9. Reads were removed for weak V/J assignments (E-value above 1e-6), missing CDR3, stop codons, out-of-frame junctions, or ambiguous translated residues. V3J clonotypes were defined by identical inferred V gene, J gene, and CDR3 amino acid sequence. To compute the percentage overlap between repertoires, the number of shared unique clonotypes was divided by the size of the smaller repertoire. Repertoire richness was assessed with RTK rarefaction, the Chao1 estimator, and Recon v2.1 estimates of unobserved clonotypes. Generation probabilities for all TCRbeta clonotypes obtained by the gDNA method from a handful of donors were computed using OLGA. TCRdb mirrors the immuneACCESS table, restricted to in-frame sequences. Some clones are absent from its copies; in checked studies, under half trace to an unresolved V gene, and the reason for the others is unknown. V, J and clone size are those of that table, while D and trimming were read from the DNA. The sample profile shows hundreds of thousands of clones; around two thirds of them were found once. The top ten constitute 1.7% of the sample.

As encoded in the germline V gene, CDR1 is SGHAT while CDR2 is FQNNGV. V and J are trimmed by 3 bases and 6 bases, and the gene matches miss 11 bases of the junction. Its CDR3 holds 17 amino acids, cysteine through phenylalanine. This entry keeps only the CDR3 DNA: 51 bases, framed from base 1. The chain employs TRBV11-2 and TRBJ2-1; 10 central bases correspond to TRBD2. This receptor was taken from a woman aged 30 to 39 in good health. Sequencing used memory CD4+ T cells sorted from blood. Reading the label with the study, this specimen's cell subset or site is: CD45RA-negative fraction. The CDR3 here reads CASSLNGLAATPNEQFF. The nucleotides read TGTGCCAGCAGCTTGAATGGACTAGCGGCTACACCCAATGAGCAGTTCTTC.